This passage covers 3 T cell receptor beta chains from one sample sequenced in a study of T cells after yellow fever vaccination. TCRdb called the 5' RACE reads again in MiXCR, with one record for every CDR3 protein. Here the sample spans about 330,000 distinct CDR3 sequences, 8.1% being singletons. The sequences come from PBMCs, collected around 45 days after the first yellow fever vaccination. These TCRs come from a man aged 18 to 30 who received the YFV17D yellow fever vaccine.

The chain combines TRBV28 with TRBJ1-2, with a weak D call TRBD1 (6 bases). The ends were cut back, 6 bases at V and 4 bases at J, with 9 bases in the middle. The CDR3 extends over 12 amino acids. Looked up from germline, CDR1 is MDHEN and CDR2 is SYDVKM. The CDR3 sequence is CASRLGAYGYTF. The CDR3 DNA reads as TGTGCCAGCAGATTGGGGGCCTATGGCTACACCTTC.

This rearrangement joins TRBV3-1 to TRBJ2-5; unclear D gene. The V gene lost 0 bases and the J gene lost 4 bases, with 21 bases spanning the gap. This CDR3 has 18 amino acids. The germline gives CDR1 LGHDT, CDR2 YNNKEL (reference sequence). CDR3 in DNA: TGTGCCAGCAGCCAAGATCTATTAGGGCCCACCCCAGGAGAGACCCAGTACTTC. This sequence encodes CASSQDLLGPTPGETQYF.

At least ten counts were recorded for this clonotype. The V and J genes are TRBV19 and TRBJ2-2; D may be TRBD1 or TRBD2 (5 bases each). Germline CDR1 reads LNHDA; CDR2 reads SQIVND (reference sequence). The CDR3 is 11 residues long. V lost 9 bases, J lost 7 bases, and 9 bases lay in between. CDR3 region: CASSGGGELFF. CDR3 sequence (DNA): TGTGCCAGCAGTGGGGGCGGGGAGCTGTTTTTT.